This is a list of T cell receptor beta chains from one sample in a study of response to subunit inactivated influenza vaccine. TCRdb ran MiXCR on the RT-PCR reads and lists one entry per CDR3 protein. The table records more than 250,000 distinct CDR3 sequences, 21% of them present only once. The source material was PBMCs from blood, sampled about 19 months after vaccination. These receptors originate from a man between 50 and 75 years old who received an inactivated influenza vaccine. CDR3s include the opening cysteine and the closing phenylalanine or tryptophan.

J | V | CDR3
TRBJ1-1 | TRBV7-9 | CASSLIQGIEAFF
TRBJ2-7 | TRBV28 | CASSRRYYEQYF
TRBJ2-2 | TRBV20-1 | CSAMDSHPGELFF
TRBJ2-7 | TRBV3-1 | CASSNPRTSGVYEQYF
TRBJ1-5 | TRBV12-3/TRBV12-4 | CASSYQAGLDQPQHF
TRBJ2-7 | TRBV20-1 | CSAYLTGTIYEQYF
TRBJ1-1 | TRBV4-3 | CASSPGGWNTEAFF
TRBJ1-2 | TRBV3-1 | CASSLRTGGGYGYTF
TRBJ1-2 | TRBV15 | CATSRDPGQGLYGYTF
TRBJ1-2 | TRBV7-2 | CASSPRTPGTAYGYTF
TRBJ1-1 | TRBV19 | CASTNRRDGVTEAFF
TRBJ1-5 | TRBV19 | CASSMEGNQPQHF
TRBJ2-7 | TRBV10-1 | CASSESAGMPYEQYF
TRBJ2-5 | TRBV20-1 | CSARDPHLTSGSKQTQYF
TRBJ2-5 | TRBV10-3 | CAISEATSGGQETQYF
TRBJ1-6 | TRBV20-1 | CSARDRRDTYNSPLHF
TRBJ1-5 | TRBV28 | CASSTGGVFGPQHF
TRBJ1-4 | TRBV5-1 | CASSPGQGGDEKLFF
TRBJ2-2 | TRBV2 | CASGSGQGSTGELFF
TRBJ1-6 | TRBV25-1 | CASSDRDRGSSPLHF
TRBJ2-1 | TRBV24-1 | CATSDKARPLGEQFF
TRBJ2-7 | TRBV10-2 | CASSFSLRDYEQYF
TRBJ2-1 | TRBV29-1 | CSVCKERVAYNEQFF
TRBJ2-7 | TRBV2 | CASSDAGQGIAEQYF
TRBJ1-5 | TRBV20-1 | CSTRSLREPQHF
TRBJ2-1 | TRBV5-1 | CASSPGDINYNEQFF
TRBJ1-5 | TRBV6-2/TRBV6-3 | CASESRTGGPNQPQHF
TRBJ1-1 | TRBV11-1 | CASSLVFGGSNTEAFF
TRBJ2-7 | TRBV21-1 | CASSNQTGDHTYEQYF
TRBJ1-6 | TRBV11-2 | CASSLRYKRGQLNSTLHF
TRBJ1-1 | TRBV19 | CASSTRDRGGTEAFF
TRBJ2-2 | TRBV7-2 | CASSQLAYTGELFF
TRBJ2-4 | TRBV20-1 | CSARKSLLAVIADIQYF
TRBJ2-7 | TRBV7-8 | CASSLNSGGRGAYEQYF
TRBJ1-1 | TRBV12-3/TRBV12-4 | CASSLNVYTTEAFF
TRBJ1-1 | TRBV28 | CASSLVPGSGMNTEAFF
TRBJ2-2 | TRBV20-1 | CSARDYLRTNTGELFF
TRBJ1-5 | TRBV6-2/TRBV6-3 | CASSLSGLEPQHF
TRBJ2-5 | TRBV7-2 | CASSPGYGVQTQYF
TRBJ1-1 | TRBV30 | CAWSRTGGESAFF
TRBJ2-3 | TRBV20-1 | CSANSGNTDTQYF
TRBJ1-4 | TRBV4-1 | CASSQTGIASKKLFF
TRBJ2-5 | TRBV20-1 | CSAGNPPRQETQYF
TRBJ2-1 | TRBV3-1 | CASSQVQGDEQFF
TRBJ2-1 | TRBV29-1 | CSVDAQGASEQFF
TRBJ1-5 | TRBV10-3 | CAISKNPEQPQHF
TRBJ2-2 | TRBV5-5 | CASSLAGRSGELFF
TRBJ2-7 | TRBV5-1 | CASSLELAGGRRSSYEQYF
TRBJ1-1 | TRBV15 | CATSRDRNPEAFF
TRBJ1-4 | TRBV5-1 | CASSLATGWTEKLFF
TRBJ2-7 | TRBV12-3/TRBV12-4 | CASSSGAAKLSSYEQYF